The T cell receptor (beta chain) under discussion was sequenced for a study of blood T cell repertoires in COVID-19. At the level of the study: Material from acute and convalescent COVID-19 was sourced from the United States, Italy and Spain. PBMCs, B-cell-depleted T cells, or T cells provided the cDNA or gDNA that made up the material.

Seattle-derived patients entered the study during active infection and were followed longitudinally. Clones were sequenced by immunoSEQ multiplex PCR, and TCRdb holds only the in-frame ones, with some missing. Found here are over 200,000 clones, roughly 92% of them singletons; the top ten hold 0.65% to 0.85%. There are 17 residues in the CDR3. This clone came up once. The genes are TRBV21-1 and TRBJ2-1; the tabulated D call, TRBD2, remains unverified against the DNA. TRBV21-1 is annotated as a pseudogene. This TCR came from a man in his fifties or sixties with COVID-19, enrolled during active disease. The sequencing sample was made of peripheral blood. Here the CDR3 reads CASSKPIPGLEGDEQFF. CDR3 DNA sequence: TGTGCCAGCAGCAAACCAATACCGGGACTAGAAGGCGATGAGCAGTTCTTC.